A single sample gave rise to the 16 T cell receptor beta chains below, sequenced in a study of naive and memory T cell subsets. Their antigens remain unidentified. An equimolar mix of two oligonucleotides served as the beta constant-region primer for TRBC1 and TRBC2. Nested alpha and beta constant-region primers with the SP2 primer drove four PCR rounds on ligated cDNA. Each CDR3 protein is one row after TCRdb ran MiXCR on the UMI-ligation and nested PCR reads. The sample shows approximately 150,000 distinct CDR3 sequences, 15% to 25% of them seen only once. Study results and limitations: Possibly reflecting memory cells re-expressing CD45RA, a few larger clonotypes occurred in naive repertoires, especially CD8.

The sequenced sample consisted of naive CD8+ T cells from blood. These receptors all stem from a human donor in good health.

This clonotype appeared a few times. The V gene is TRBV7-6, the J gene TRBJ2-7, with 7 bases matching TRBD2. Germline V gives CDR1 SGHVS, CDR2 FNYEAQ. This CDR3 is 17 amino acids long. Trimming at V came to 1 base and at J to 1 base, leaving 10 bases not matched to a gene. The CDR3 here is CASSLGGREATSYEQYF. The CDR3 bases are TGTGCCAGCAGCTTAGGGGGCCGGGAGGCAACATCCTACGAGCAGTACTTC.

The CDR3 loop reads CASSLRGETQYF. The CDR3 DNA reads as TGTGCCAGCAGCCTCAGGGGAGAGACCCAGTACTTC. The chain links TRBV7-9 to TRBJ2-5; D perhaps matches TRBD1 (6 bases). Trimming stripped 5 bases from V and 4 bases from J, with 8 bases between. CDR1 and CDR2 from the germline V gene are SEHNR and FQNEAQ (reference sequence). The CDR3 has 12 residues. The whole variable domain, remainder taken from reference TRBV7-9 and TRBJ2-5, is DTGVSQNPRHKITKRGQNVTFRCDPISEHNRLYWYRQTLGQGPEFLTYFQNEAQLEKSRLLSDRFSAERPKGSFSTLEIQRTEQGDSAMYLCASSLRGETQYFGPGTRLLVL.

This chain connects TRBV24-1 to TRBJ2-7, with 8 positions matching TRBD2. The germline V gene has CDR1 KGHDR and CDR2 SFDVKD. V lost 5 bases to trimming and J lost 6 bases; unmatched junction nucleotides: 5. The CDR3 contains 13 residues. The CDR3 loop is CATSALAGLEQYF. For the CDR3, the DNA is TGTGCCACCAGTGCCCTAGCGGGTCTCGAGCAGTACTTC.

This clonotype was observed a few times. The gene calls are TRBV3-1 and TRBJ1-2, with a possible D match to TRBD1 (6 bases). The ends were cut back, 4 bases at V and 4 bases at J, with 16 bases in the middle. CDR1 is LGHDT, CDR2 YNNKEL, per germline (reference sequence). The CDR3 has 15 residues. This chain's CDR3 is CASSRNTDRFYGYTF. CDR3 DNA: TGTGCCAGCAGCCGAAATACGGACAGATTCTATGGCTACACCTTC.

The genes are TRBV30 and TRBJ2-6, with D possibly being TRBD1 or TRBD2 (5 bases each). The germline V gene encodes CDR1 GTSNPN and CDR2 SVGIG (reference sequence). This CDR3 spans 19 amino acids. Trimming shortened V by 0 bases and J by 6 bases, and 24 bases separated the two germline ends. The CDR3 region is CAWSVVARGPPFEANVLTF. CDR3 nucleotides: TGTGCCTGGAGTGTGGTCGCTAGGGGACCGCCATTTGAGGCCAACGTCCTGACTTTC. The complete variable domain, with remaining parts taken from reference TRBV30 and TRBJ2-6, reads SQTIHQWPATLVQPVGSPLSLECTVEGTSNPNLYWYRQAAGRGLQLLFYSVGIGQISSEVPQNLSASRPQDRQFILSSKKLLLSDSGFYLCAWSVVARGPPFEANVLTFGAGSRLTVL.

This clonotype was observed a few times. The gene calls are TRBV11-2 and TRBJ1-1; weak D call: TRBD1 (6 bases). The V end was cut by 4 bases, the J end by 3 bases, with 12 bases between. The CDR3 is 14 amino acids. Germline CDR1 reads SGHAT; CDR2 reads FQNNGV. The CDR3 sequence is CASSSMDSYTEAFF. The CDR3 nucleotides read TGTGCCAGCAGCTCAATGGACAGTTACACTGAAGCTTTCTTT.

This clonotype was detected only a few times. The J gene is TRBJ2-3, the V gene TRBV7-2, with 7 bases that match TRBD2. This CDR3 region has 15 residues. Germline trimming cut 4 bases from V and 7 bases from J; bases unmatched to any gene: 11. The germline V gene encodes CDR1 SGHTA and CDR2 FQGNSA. The CDR3 is CASSSVTSWDYTQYF. CDR3 coding DNA: TGTGCCAGCAGCTCTGTGACTAGCTGGGATTATACGCAGTATTTT.

The chain links TRBV5-1 to TRBJ2-7; 7 nucleotides align to TRBD1. The ends lost 5 bases at V and 7 bases at J; junction bases unmatched: 15. CDR3 length equals 15 residues. Germline CDR1 is SGHRS and CDR2 is YFSETQ. The CDR3 DNA follows: TGCGCCAGCAGTGGGACAGACTCAATACCTGGGGAGCAGTACTTC. Residues: CASSGTDSIPGEQYF.

This clonotype was picked up a small number of times. CDR3 residues: CASTKGQGADEQYF. The CDR3 coding sequence is TGTGCCAGCACCAAGGGACAGGGGGCCGATGAGCAGTACTTC. The chain carries TRBV28 and TRBJ2-7, with 12 bases aligning to TRBD1. Per germline, CDR1 MDHEN and CDR2 SYDVKM. The CDR3 extends over 14 amino acids. V shed 7 bases and J 7 bases; nucleotides not matched to a gene: 8.

This clonotype was observed a handful of times. The V gene is TRBV10-3, the J gene TRBJ2-1; D possibly uses TRBD1 or TRBD2 (7 bases each). V was cut by 2 bases and J by 0 bases, with 17 bases left in between. Germline-derived CDR1 and CDR2 are ENHRY and SYGVKD. The CDR3 covers 18 residues. The CDR3 here is CAISETSVQGDSYNEQFF. The CDR3 DNA is TGTGCCATCAGTGAGACTAGCGTTCAGGGGGACTCCTACAATGAGCAGTTCTTC.

This clonotype was observed once. The gene calls are TRBV6-1 and TRBJ2-1; the match to TRBD2 covers 13 bases. This CDR3 spans 15 amino acids. V lost 8 bases to trimming and J lost 5 bases; unmatched junction nucleotides: 6. CDR1 MNHNS and CDR2 SASEGT come from the germline V gene. CDR3 in amino acids: CASRGLAGVNNEQFF. The DNA of the CDR3 is TGTGCCAGCCGCGGACTAGCGGGAGTCAACAATGAGCAGTTCTTC.

A few counts support this clonotype. The chain employs TRBV10-1 and TRBJ2-7; TRBD1 matches 10 bases. This CDR3 is built from 13 residues. Germline-derived CDR1 and CDR2 are WNHNN and SYGVQD (reference sequence). The V segment lost 3 bases and the J segment 5 bases; nucleotides outside the gene matches: 1. The CDR3 DNA reads as TGCGCCAGCAGTGAAGGGACAGGGGACGAGCAGTACTTC. This codes for CASSEGTGDEQYF.

This chain connects TRBV27 to TRBJ1-5; perhaps TRBD1 as D (6 bases). The length of the CDR3 is 15 residues. V lost 2 bases and J lost 5, with 13 bases in between. Germline CDR1 reads MNHEY; CDR2 reads SMNVEV (reference sequence). Here the CDR3 reads CASSLGGLGDQPQHF. As DNA, the CDR3 is TGTGCCAGCAGTTTAGGGGGCCTGGGGGATCAGCCCCAGCATTTT.

V is TRBV6-1 and J is TRBJ2-7, with 7 bases that match TRBD1. The CDR3 covers 13 residues. The J segment lost 7 bases and the V segment lost 6 bases, leaving 9 bases of the junction unmatched. Germline CDR1 and CDR2: MNHNS and SASEGT. The CDR3 DNA is TGTGCCAGCAGCCGACAGGGTTCGGGTGAGCAGTACTTC. It encodes CASSRQGSGEQYF.

This clonotype was observed a handful of times. The chain uses TRBV10-3 and TRBJ1-5; 9 bases map to TRBD1. The V gene's germline CDR1 is ENHRY and CDR2 SYGVKD. V shed 5 bases and J 4 bases; nucleotides not matched to a gene: 12. The CDR3 spans 17 residues. This CDR3 reads CAISFLARDRENQPQHF. As DNA, the CDR3 is TGTGCCATCAGTTTTTTAGCCCGGGACAGGGAGAATCAGCCCCAGCATTTT.

This rearrangement joins TRBV20-1 to TRBJ2-7, with 8 bases identical to TRBD1. J was trimmed by 2 bases and V by 5 bases; bases with no gene match: 8. This CDR3 spans 14 amino acids. The germline V gene encodes CDR1 DFQATT and CDR2 SNEGSKA (reference sequence). CDR3 amino acids: CSASEGQGTYEQYF. In DNA form, the CDR3 reads TGCAGTGCTTCGGAAGGACAGGGCACCTACGAGCAGTACTTC.